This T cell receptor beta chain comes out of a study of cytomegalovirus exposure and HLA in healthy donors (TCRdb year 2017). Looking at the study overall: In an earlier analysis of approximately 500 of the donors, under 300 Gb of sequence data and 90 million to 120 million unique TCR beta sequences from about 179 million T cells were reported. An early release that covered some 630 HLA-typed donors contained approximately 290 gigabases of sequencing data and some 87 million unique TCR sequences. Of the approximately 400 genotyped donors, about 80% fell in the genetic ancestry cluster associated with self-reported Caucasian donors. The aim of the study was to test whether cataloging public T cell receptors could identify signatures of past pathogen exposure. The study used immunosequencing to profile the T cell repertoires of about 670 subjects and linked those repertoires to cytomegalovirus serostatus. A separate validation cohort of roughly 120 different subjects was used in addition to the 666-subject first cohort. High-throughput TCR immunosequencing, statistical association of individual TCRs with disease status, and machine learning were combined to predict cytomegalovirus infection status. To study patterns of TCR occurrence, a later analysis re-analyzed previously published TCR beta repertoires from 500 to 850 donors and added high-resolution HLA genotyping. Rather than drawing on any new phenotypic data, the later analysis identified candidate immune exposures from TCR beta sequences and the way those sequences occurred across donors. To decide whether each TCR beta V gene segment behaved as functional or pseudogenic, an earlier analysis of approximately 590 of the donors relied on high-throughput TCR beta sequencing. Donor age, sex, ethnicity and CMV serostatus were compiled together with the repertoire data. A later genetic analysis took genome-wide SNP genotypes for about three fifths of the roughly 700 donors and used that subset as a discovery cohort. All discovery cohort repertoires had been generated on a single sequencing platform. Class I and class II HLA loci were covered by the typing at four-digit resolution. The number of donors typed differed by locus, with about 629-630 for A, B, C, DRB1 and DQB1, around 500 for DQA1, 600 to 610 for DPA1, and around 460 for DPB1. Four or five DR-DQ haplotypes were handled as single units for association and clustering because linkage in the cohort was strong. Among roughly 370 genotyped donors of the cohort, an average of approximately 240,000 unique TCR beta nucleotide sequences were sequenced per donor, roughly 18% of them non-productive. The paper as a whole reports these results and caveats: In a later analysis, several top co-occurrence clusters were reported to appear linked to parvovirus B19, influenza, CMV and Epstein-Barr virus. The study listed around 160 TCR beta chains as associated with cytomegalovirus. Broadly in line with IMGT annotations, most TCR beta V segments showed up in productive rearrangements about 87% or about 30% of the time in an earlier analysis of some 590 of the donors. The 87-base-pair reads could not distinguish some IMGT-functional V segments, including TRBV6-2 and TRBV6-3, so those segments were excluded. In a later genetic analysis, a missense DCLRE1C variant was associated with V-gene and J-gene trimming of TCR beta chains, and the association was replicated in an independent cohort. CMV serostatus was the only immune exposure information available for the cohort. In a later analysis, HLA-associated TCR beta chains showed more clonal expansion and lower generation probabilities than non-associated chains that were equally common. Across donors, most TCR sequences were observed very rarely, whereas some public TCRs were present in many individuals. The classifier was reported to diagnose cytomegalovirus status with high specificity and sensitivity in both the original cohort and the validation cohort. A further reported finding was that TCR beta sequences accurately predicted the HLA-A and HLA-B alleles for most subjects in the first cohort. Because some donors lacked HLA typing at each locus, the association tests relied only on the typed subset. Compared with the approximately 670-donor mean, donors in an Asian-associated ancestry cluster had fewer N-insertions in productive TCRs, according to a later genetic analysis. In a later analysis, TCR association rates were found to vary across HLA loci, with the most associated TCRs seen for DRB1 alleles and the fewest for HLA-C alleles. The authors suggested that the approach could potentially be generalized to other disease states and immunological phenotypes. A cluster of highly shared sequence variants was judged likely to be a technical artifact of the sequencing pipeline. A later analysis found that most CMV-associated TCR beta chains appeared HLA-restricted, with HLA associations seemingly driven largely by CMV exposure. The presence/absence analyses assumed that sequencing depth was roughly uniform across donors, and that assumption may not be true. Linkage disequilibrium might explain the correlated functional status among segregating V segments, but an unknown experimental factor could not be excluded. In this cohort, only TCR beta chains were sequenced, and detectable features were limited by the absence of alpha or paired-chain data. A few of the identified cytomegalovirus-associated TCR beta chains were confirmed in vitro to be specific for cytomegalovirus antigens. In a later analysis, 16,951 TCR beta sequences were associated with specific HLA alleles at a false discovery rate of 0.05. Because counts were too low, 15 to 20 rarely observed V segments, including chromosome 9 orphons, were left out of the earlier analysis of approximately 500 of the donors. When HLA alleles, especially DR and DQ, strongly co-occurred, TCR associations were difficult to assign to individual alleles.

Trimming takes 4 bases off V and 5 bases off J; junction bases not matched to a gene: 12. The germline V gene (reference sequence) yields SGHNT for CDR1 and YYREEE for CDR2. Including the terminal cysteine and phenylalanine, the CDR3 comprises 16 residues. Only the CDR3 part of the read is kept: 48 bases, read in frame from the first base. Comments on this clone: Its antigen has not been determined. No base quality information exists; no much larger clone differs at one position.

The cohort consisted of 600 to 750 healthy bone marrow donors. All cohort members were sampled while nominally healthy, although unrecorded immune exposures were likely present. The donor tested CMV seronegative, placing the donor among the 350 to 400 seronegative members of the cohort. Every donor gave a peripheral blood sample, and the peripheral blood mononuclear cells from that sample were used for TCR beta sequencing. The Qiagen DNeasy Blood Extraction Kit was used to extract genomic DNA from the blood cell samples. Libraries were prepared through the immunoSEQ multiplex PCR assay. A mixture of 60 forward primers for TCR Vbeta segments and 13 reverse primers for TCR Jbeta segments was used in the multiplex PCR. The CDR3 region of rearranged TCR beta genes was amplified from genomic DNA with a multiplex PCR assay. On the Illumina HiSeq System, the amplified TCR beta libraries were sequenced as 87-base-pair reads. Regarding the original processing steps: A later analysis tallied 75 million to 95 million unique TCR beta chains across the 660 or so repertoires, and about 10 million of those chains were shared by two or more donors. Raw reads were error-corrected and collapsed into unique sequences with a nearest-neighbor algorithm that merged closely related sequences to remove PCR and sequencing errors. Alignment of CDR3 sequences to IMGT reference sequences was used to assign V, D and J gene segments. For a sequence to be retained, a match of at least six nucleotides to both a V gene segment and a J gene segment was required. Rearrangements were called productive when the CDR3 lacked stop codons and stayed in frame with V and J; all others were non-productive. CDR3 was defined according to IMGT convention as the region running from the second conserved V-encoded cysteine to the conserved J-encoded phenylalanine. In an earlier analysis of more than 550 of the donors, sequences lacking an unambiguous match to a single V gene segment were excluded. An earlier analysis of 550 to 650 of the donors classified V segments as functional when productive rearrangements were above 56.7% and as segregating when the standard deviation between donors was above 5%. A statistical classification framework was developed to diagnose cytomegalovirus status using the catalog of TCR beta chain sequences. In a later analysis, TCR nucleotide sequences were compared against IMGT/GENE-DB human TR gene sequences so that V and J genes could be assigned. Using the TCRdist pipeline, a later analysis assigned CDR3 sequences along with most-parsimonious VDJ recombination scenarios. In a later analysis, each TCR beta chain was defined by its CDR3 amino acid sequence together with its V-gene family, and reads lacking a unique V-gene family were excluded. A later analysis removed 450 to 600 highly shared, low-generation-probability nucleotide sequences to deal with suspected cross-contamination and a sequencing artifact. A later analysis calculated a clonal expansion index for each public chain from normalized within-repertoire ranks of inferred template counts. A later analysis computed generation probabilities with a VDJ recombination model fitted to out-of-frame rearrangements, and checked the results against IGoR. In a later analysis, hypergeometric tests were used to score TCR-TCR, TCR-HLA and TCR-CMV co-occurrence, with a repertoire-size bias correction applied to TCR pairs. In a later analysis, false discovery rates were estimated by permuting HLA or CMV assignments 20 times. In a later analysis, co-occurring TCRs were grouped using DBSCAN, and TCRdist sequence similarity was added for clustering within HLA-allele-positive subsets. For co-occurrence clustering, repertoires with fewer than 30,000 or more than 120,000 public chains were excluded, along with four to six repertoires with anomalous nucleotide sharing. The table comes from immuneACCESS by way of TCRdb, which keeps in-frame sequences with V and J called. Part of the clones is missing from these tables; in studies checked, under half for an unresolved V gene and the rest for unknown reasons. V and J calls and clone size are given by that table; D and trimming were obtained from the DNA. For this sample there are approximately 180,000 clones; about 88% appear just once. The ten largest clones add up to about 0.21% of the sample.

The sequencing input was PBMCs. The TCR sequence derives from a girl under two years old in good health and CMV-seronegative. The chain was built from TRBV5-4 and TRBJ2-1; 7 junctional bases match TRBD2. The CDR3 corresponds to CASSLLLAPGHNEQFF. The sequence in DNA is TGTGCCAGCAGCCTACTACTAGCGCCTGGCCACAATGAGCAGTTCTTC.